This TCR beta chain appears in the sequencing data of a study of Tregs in tolerant kidney transplant recipients. Whole-study results and caveats: Validation in larger populations is needed because few patients were studied. Tregs expanded with activated donor B cells seemed most donor-specific. Biological reproducibility was not directly addressed, but technical replication error appeared minimal.

TCRdb's copy holds only in-frame clones and misses some; the assay was immunoSEQ multiplex PCR. This repertoire shows 95,000 to 120,000 clones, about 90% found once; its top ten account for nearly 0.35%. CDR3 length: 13 amino acids. The germline V and J ends were trimmed by 2 bases and 4 bases, with 9 bases remaining between them. Germline loops: CDR1 GTSNPN, CDR2 SVGIG (reference sequence). On this clone: Its antigen is not known.

CD4+CD25+CD127- Tregs, CD4+CD25- non-Tregs, CD4 and CD8 cells were sorted. The source of this sequence is a human donor who received a combined kidney and bone marrow transplant. Sequencing was performed on CD4+ T cells from blood, taken before the transplant. V is TRBV30 and J is TRBJ1-5, with D possibly being TRBD1 (6 bases). The CDR3 bases are TGTGCCTGGAGTAGCCAGGGGAATCAGCCCCAGCATTTT. Protein sequence: CAWSSQGNQPQHF.